This is a list of T cell receptor beta chains from one sample in a study of cytotoxic CD8 clonotypes in ibrutinib-treated CLL. TCRdb's copy holds only in-frame clones and misses some; the assay was immunoSEQ multiplex PCR. Of under 200,000 clones listed, 81% were seen once; the top ten hold roughly 2%. The source material was PBMCs, sampled after 12 months of ibrutinib treatment. All receptors come from a human donor with chronic lymphocytic leukemia. The CDR3 runs from the conserved cysteine through the conserved F or W. The D gene is left open where the match is weak. Clone sizes are given selectively: once, few, many, or a class where the clone is expanded.

TRBJ2-2	TRBV18	NA	NA	TGTGCCAGCTCACAGTATGGCGGGGAGCTGTTTTTT	CASSQYGGELFF
TRBJ2-5	TRBV4-2	TRBD1	NA	TGTGCCAGCAGCCAAATCGGGACAGGGAGGGAGACCCAGTACTTC	CASSQIGTGRETQYF
TRBJ2-3	TRBV2	NA	once	TGTGCCAGCAGTGAGGTGGGCAGCGACACAGATACGCAGTATTTT	CASSEVGSDTDTQYF
TRBJ2-5	TRBV4-1	TRBD2	NA	TGCGCCAGCAGCCAGAGAAGCGGGGGTGGGGAGACCCAGTACTTC	CASSQRSGGGETQYF
TRBJ2-3	TRBV11-2	NA	NA	TGTGCCTCGAGTCCGGGTCCGAGCACAGATACGCAGTATTTT	CASSPGPSTDTQYF
TRBJ2-3	TRBV7-3	NA	NA	TGTGCCAGCAGCGCCGGCGAGTGGACAGATACGCAGTATTTT	CASSAGEWTDTQYF
TRBJ1-2	TRBV28	TRBD1	NA	TGTGCCAGCAGTTTAGTATCACAGGGGCATGGCTACACCTTC	CASSLVSQGHGYTF
TRBJ2-7	TRBV4-3	TRBD1	NA	TGCGCCAGCAGCCAAGGCCAGGGGGCCCTAAAGAACGAGCAGTACTTC	CASSQGQGALKNEQYF
TRBJ1-2	TRBV19	NA	NA	TGTGCCAGTAGTACAGGGGACTATGGCTACACCTTC	CASSTGDYGYTF
TRBJ1-1	TRBV19	NA	NA	TGTGCCAGTCCCGGACCTCGAGAAGCTTTCTTT	CASPGPREAFF
TRBJ1-1	TRBV6-5	NA	NA	TGTGCCAGCAGTTATCGGACTGAAGCTTTCTTT	CASSYRTEAFF
TRBJ1-3	TRBV18	TRBD1	NA	TGTGCCAGCTCACCACTCGACAGGGGGCTGAGCTCTGGAAACACCATATATTTT	CASSPLDRGLSSGNTIYF
TRBJ1-1	TRBV18	NA	NA	TGTGCCAGCTCGGGAAGGAACACTGAAGCTTTCTTT	CASSGRNTEAFF
TRBJ1-2	TRBV7-2	NA	once	TGTGCCAGCAGCTACAGGTTTCAGGGTATTTATGGCTACACCTTC	CASSYRFQGIYGYTF
TRBJ2-3	TRBV9	NA	NA	TGTGCCAGCAGCGGGAGGCGGACAGATACGCAGTATTTT	CASSGRRTDTQYF
TRBJ1-2	TRBV28	NA	few	TGTGCCAGCAGTTTGCCAGGGGTCTATGGCTACACCTTC	CASSLPGVYGYTF
TRBJ1-5	TRBV10-3	NA	NA	TGTGCCATCAGTCCGGGGGGGGACCAGCCCCAGCATTTT	CAISPGGDQPQHF
TRBJ2-1	TRBV7-2	NA	NA	TGTGCCAGCAGCTCCGCACCTGACCACAATGAGCAGTTCTTC	CASSSAPDHNEQFF
TRBJ2-4	TRBV11-3	NA	NA	TGTGCCAGCAGCTTAGGTGCGGGGGCGATGTACATTCAGTACTTC	CASSLGAGAMYIQYF
TRBJ1-2	TRBV29-1	NA	few	TGCAGCGTATGGACAGCAAGCTATGGCTACACCTTC	CSVWTASYGYTF
TRBJ2-7	TRBV2	NA	NA	TGTGCCAGCACTGGAAGCGAGCAGTACTTC	CASTGSEQYF
TRBJ1-5	TRBV15	NA	NA	TGTGCCACCAGCTGGCCCGCCGGGTTCGGATCTCAGCCCCAGCATTTT	CATSWPAGFGSQPQHF
TRBJ2-4	TRBV18	NA	once	TGTGCCAGCTCACTCCAATTAGCCAAAAACATTCAGTACTTC	CASSLQLAKNIQYF
TRBJ2-3	TRBV10-3	NA	once	TGTGCCATCAGTCACGGGACTGGAGCAGATACGCAGTATTTT	CAISHGTGADTQYF
TRBJ1-1	TRBV18	TRBD1	NA	TGTGCCAGCTCACCAAGACAGGGACTGGACACTGAAGCTTTCTTT	CASSPRQGLDTEAFF